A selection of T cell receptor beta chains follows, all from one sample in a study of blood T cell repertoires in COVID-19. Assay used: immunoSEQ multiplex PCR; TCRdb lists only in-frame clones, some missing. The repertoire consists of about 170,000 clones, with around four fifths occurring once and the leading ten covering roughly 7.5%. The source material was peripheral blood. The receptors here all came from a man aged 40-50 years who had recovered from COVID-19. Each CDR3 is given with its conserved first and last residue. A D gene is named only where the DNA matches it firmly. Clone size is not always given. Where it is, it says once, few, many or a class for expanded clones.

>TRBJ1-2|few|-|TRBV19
CASSPGTYGGYTF
TGTGCCAGTAGTCCGGGGACATATGGAGGCTACACCTTC
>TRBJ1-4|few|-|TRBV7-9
CASSVLQGKDEKLFF
TGTGCCAGCAGCGTCCTACAGGGAAAAGATGAAAAACTGTTTTTT
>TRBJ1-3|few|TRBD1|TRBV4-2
CASSQAHQDRGLGNTIYF
TGTGCCAGCAGCCAGGCCCATCAGGACAGGGGGTTAGGAAACACCATATATTTT
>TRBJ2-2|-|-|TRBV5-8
CASSFGSLSTGELFF
TGTGCCAGCAGCTTCGGGAGCCTGAGCACCGGGGAGCTGTTTTTT
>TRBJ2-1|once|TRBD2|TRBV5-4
CASSTLAGGAYNEQFF
TGTGCCAGCAGCACCTTAGCGGGGGGGGCCTACAATGAGCAGTTCTTC
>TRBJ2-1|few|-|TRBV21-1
CATVLQGAVGDEQFF
TGTGCCACCGTTCTACAGGGAGCGGTTGGAGATGAGCAGTTCTTC
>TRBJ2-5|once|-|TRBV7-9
CASSPGTIQETQYF
TGTGCCAGCAGCCCAGGGACAATTCAGGAGACCCAGTACTTC
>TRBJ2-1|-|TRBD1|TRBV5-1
CASNEQGARSYNEQFF
TGCGCCAGCAATGAACAGGGGGCGCGATCCTACAATGAGCAGTTCTTC
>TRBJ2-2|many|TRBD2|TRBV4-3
CASSPTSGSPGELFF
TGCGCCAGCAGCCCGACTAGCGGGAGCCCCGGGGAGCTGTTTTTT
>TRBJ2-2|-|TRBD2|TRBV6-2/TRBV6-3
CASSYPPGLAGGSGELFF
TGTGCCAGCAGTTACCCTCCGGGACTAGCGGGTGGCAGCGGGGAGCTGTTTTTT
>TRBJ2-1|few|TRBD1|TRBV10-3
CAISEGQGPNEQFF
TGTGCCATCAGTGAGGGACAGGGACCCAATGAGCAGTTCTTC
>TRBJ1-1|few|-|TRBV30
CAWSFPWTENTEAFF
TGTGCCTGGAGTTTTCCGTGGACAGAGAACACTGAAGCTTTCTTT
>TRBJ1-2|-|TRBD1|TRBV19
CASSPGTEVDGYTF
TGTGCCAGTAGTCCCGGGACAGAGGTTGATGGCTACACCTTC
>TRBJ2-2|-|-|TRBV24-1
CATSDGGLNTGELFF
TGTGCCACCAGTGATGGAGGGTTGAACACCGGGGAGCTGTTTTTT
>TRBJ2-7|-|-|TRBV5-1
CASKAGPSSYEQYF
TGCGCCAGCAAAGCAGGCCCGAGCTCCTACGAGCAGTACTTC
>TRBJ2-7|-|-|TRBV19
CASSIGTGTYEQYF
TGTGCCAGTAGTATAGGGACGGGAACCTACGAGCAGTACTTC
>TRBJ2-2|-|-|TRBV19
CASSIQGPSTGELFF
TGTGCCAGTAGTATTCAGGGGCCCTCCACCGGGGAGCTGTTTTTT
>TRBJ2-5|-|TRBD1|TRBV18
CASSQRDRDETQYF
TGTGCCAGCTCGCAAAGGGACAGGGACGAGACCCAGTACTTC
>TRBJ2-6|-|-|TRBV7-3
CASSLTRSGANVLTF
TGTGCCAGCAGCTTAACCAGATCTGGGGCCAACGTCCTGACTTTC
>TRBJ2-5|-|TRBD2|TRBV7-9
CASSREGLSETQYF
TGTGCCAGCAGCCGGGAGGGGCTTTCAGAGACCCAGTACTTC
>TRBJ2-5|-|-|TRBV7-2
CASSLVMLAGGKETQYF
TGTGCCAGCAGCTTAGTTATGTTGGCAGGGGGGAAGGAGACCCAGTACTTC
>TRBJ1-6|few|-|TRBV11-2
CASSFPNSPLHF
TGTGCCAGCAGCTTCCCAAATTCACCCCTCCACTTT
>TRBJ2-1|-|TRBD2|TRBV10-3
CAISESASGLSYNEQFF
TGTGCCATCAGTGAGTCGGCTAGCGGGCTATCCTACAATGAGCAGTTCTTC
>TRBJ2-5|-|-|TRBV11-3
CASSYRNQETQYF
TGTGCCAGCAGTTACAGAAACCAAGAGACCCAGTACTTC
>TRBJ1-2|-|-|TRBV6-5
CASSYRGSGGYTF
TGTGCCAGCAGTTATCGGGGATCGGGCGGCTACACCTTC
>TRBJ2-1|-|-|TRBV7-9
CASSLEGFLQGKEQFF
TGTGCCAGCAGCTTAGAGGGATTCTTACAGGGTAAAGAGCAGTTCTTC
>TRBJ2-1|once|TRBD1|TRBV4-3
CASSLTQGQGYEQFF
TGCGCCAGCAGTCTTACCCAGGGACAGGGCTATGAGCAGTTCTTC
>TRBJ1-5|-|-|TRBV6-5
CASRGTAGVNQPQHF
TGTGCCAGCAGGGGGACCGCAGGGGTCAATCAGCCCCAGCATTTT
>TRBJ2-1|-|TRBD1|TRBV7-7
CASSSGQYNEQFF
TGTGCTAGCAGCTCGGGACAGTACAATGAGCAGTTCTTC
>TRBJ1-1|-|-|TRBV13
CASSTWDIVPPEAFF
TGTGCCAGCAGCACATGGGACATTGTCCCCCCCGAGGCTTTCTTT
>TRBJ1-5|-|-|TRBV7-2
CASSLGDFERPQHF
TGTGCCAGCAGCTTAGGGGACTTTGAGCGGCCCCAGCATTTT
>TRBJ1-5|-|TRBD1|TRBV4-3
CASSQEGTGNQPQHF
TGCGCCAGCAGCCAAGAAGGGACAGGGAATCAGCCCCAGCATTTT
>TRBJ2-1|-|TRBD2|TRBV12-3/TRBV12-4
CASSRGLVSEQFF
TGTGCCAGCAGTCGTGGACTAGTTAGCGAGCAGTTCTTC
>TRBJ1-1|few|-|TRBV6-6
CASSPTLTGIEAFF
TGTGCCAGCAGTCCGACCCTAACAGGGATCGAAGCTTTCTTT
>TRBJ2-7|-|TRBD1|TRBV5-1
CASSLGQDPSYEQYF
TGCGCCAGCAGCCTCGGACAGGATCCGTCCTACGAGCAGTACTTC